The 27 T cell receptor beta chains presented below share a single source sample, sequenced in a study of cytomegalovirus exposure and HLA in healthy donors. Primers: 60 Vbeta forward and 13 Jbeta reverse. Repertoires were generated with immunoSEQ multiplex PCR, while TCRdb's copy carries only in-frame clones and drops some. The sample includes around 130,000 clones, roughly 65% of them seen just once. Specimen: PBMCs. Receptor source: a woman between 25 and 40 years old in good health and CMV-seronegative.

The chain employs TRBV28 and TRBJ2-7, with 9 bases fitting TRBD1. The ends lost 6 bases at V and 6 bases at J; junction bases unmatched: 15. The CDR3 totals 16 residues. Per germline, CDR1 MDHEN and CDR2 SYDVKM. CDR3 bases: TGTGCCAGCAGCTGGACCCCGGGACAGGGTCTTCTCGAGCAGTACTTC. Translating gives CASSWTPGQGLLEQYF.

This clone showed up just a few times. A read error may produce the germline difference seen at one junction end. This chain joins TRBV2 and TRBJ1-5; TRBD1 matches at 7 bases. Germline V lookup: CDR1 SNHLY, CDR2 FYNNEI. CDR3 size: 14 residues. CDR3 bases: TGTGCCACCAGTTTAGGAGGGGGCGATCAGCCCCAGCATTTT. Protein sequence: CATSLGGGDQPQHF.

The chain has TRBV2 and TRBJ1-1; no definite D call. Germline lookup yields CDR1 SNHLY and CDR2 FYNNEI. The V end lost 1 base, the J end lost 3 bases, and 9 bases lay between the germline ends. This CDR3 region has 14 residues. The CDR3 loop is CASSEELAHTEAFF. Written as DNA, the CDR3 is TGTGCCAGCAGTGAAGAGTTGGCCCACACTGAAGCTTTCTTT.

The V call is TRBV2, the J call TRBJ2-3, with 9 bases lining up with TRBD1. This CDR3 contains 14 residues. Unmatched junction bases numbered 4, after V lost 7 bases and J lost 2 bases. Germline V gene sequence: CDR1 SNHLY, CDR2 FYNNEI. This CDR3 reads CASTGQGYTDTQYF. In DNA, the CDR3 is TGTGCCAGCACCGGACAGGGGTACACAGATACGCAGTATTTT. Full variable domain (outside the CDR3, taken from reference TRBV2 and TRBJ2-3): EPEVTQTPSHQVTQMGQEVILRCVPISNHLYFYWYRQILGQKVEFLVSFYNNEISEKSEIFDDQFSVERPDGSNFTLKIRSTKLEDSAMYFCASTGQGYTDTQYFGPGTRLTVL.

This clone was counted a single time. The chain is built from TRBV9 and TRBJ1-1, with 9 bases aligning to TRBD1. This CDR3 is 15 amino acids long. The germline V gene has CDR1 SGDLS and CDR2 YYNGEE. V was pared by 5 bases and J by 3 bases, with 8 bases of the junction left unmatched. The CDR3 loop reads CASRRGGQGHTEAFF. CDR3 in DNA: TGTGCCAGCAGGAGGGGGGGACAGGGTCACACTGAAGCTTTCTTT.

The chain links TRBV7-2 to TRBJ2-2, with TRBD2 matching over 11 bases. This CDR3 contains 16 residues. Germline loops: CDR1 SGHTA, CDR2 FQGNSA. The V gene end was trimmed by 5 bases and the J gene end by 6 bases; junction bases not matched to a gene: 8. The CDR3 DNA reads as TGTGCCAGCAGCCTAATAGCGGGGGGGCAAGCCGGGGAGCTGTTTTTT. Translation gives CASSLIAGGQAGELFF. Filled out from reference TRBV7-2 and TRBJ2-2, the complete variable domain reads GAGVSQSPSNKVTEKGKDVELRCDPISGHTALYWYRQSLGQGLEFLIYFQGNSAPDKSGLPSDRFSAERTGGSVSTLTIQRTQQEDSAVYLCASSLIAGGQAGELFFGEGSRLTVL.

The chain links TRBV10-3 to TRBJ2-5; TRBD2 aligns across 12 bases. Germline V CDR1 and CDR2: ENHRY, SYGVKD. The CDR3 covers 19 residues. V was pared by 4 bases and J by 4 bases, with 16 bases of the junction left unmatched. CDR3 DNA sequence: TGTGCCATCAGTGTCGGGGGGACTAGCGGGTCCTACCCGGTAGAGACCCAGTACTTC. Translating it yields CAISVGGTSGSYPVETQYF.

The chain is built from TRBV6-6 and TRBJ1-6; D unclear. Germline-derived CDR1 and CDR2 are MNHNY and SVGAGI (reference sequence). The V and J ends lost 7 bases and 10 bases respectively, with 8 bases between them. The CDR3 totals 11 residues. DNA of the CDR3: TGTGCCAGCATGGAGGCATCACCCCTCCACTTT. Amino acids: CASMEASPLHF.

V and J are TRBV4-3 and TRBJ2-3; 10 bases match TRBD2. The CDR3 runs 18 residues. Trimming at V came to 2 bases and at J to 2 bases, leaving 10 bases not matched to a gene. Looked up from germline, CDR1 is LGHNA and CDR2 is YSLEER. The CDR3 here is CASSQSTVAGGFTDTQYF. The CDR3 DNA follows: TGCGCCAGCAGCCAATCTACCGTAGCGGGAGGTTTCACAGATACGCAGTATTTT.

CDR3 in DNA: TGCGCCAGCACGGAAGGGACAGGGAGCGGAGGGCAGTACTTC. This sequence encodes CASTEGTGSGGQYF. The chain recombines TRBV5-1 with TRBJ2-7, with 9 positions matching TRBD1. Trimming took 6 bases from V and 9 from J; bases not matched to a gene: 13. This CDR3 has 14 residues. Germline assignment: CDR1 SGHRS and CDR2 YFSETQ.

This clone was seen just once. One junction end does not reproduce the germline sequence, and a read error may be involved. The chain is built from TRBV7-9 and TRBJ1-3; D not certain. Germline V gene sequence: CDR1 SEHNR, CDR2 FQNEAQ (reference sequence). The CDR3 totals 12 residues. DNA of the CDR3: TGTTCCAGCAGCTCGTTTGGAAACACCATATATTTT. Translated: CSSSSFGNTIYF.

This CDR3 is CASSQSVGGGSDTQYF. In DNA, the CDR3 is TGTGCCAGCAGCCAATCCGTAGGGGGCGGATCAGATACGCAGTATTTT. The chain is built from TRBV4-2 and TRBJ2-3, with TRBD1 matching 7 bases. From germline, CDR1 is LGHNA and CDR2 YNFKEQ. This CDR3 has 16 amino acids. The ends lost 2 bases at V and 4 bases at J; junction bases unmatched: 9.

The V gene is TRBV21-1, the J gene TRBJ1-2; the table's D gene call, TRBD1, was not cross checked with the DNA. TRBV21-1 is termed a pseudogene. The CDR3 has 17 residues. Here the CDR3 reads CASSKMGRRGKDYGYTF. For the CDR3, the DNA is TGTGCCAGCAGCAAAATGGGGCGAAGGGGTAAGGACTATGGCTACACCTTC.

This sequence joins TRBV9 and TRBJ1-4, with D possibly matching TRBD1 (5 bases). The V and J ends lost 0 bases and 6 bases respectively, with 12 bases between them. CDR3 size: 15 residues. CDR1 is SGDLS and CDR2 is YYNGEE in the germline V gene. The CDR3 bases are TGTGCCAGCAGCGTAGAGGGCCTAGGGGATGAAAAACTGTTTTTT. Protein product: CASSVEGLGDEKLFF.

The gene calls are TRBV10-3 and TRBJ2-7; a possible D gene is TRBD2 (5 bases). CDR1 is ENHRY, CDR2 SYGVKD, per germline. This CDR3 region has 15 residues. Between the trimmed V and J ends, which lost 5 bases and 4 bases, there was a span of 18 bases. The CDR3 sequence: CAISLDLGPGYEQYF. The DNA for the CDR3 is TGTGCCATCAGTCTGGACCTAGGGCCGGGATACGAGCAGTACTTC.

The chain links TRBV18 to TRBJ2-7; 9 positions match TRBD1. This CDR3 is built from 17 residues. The V gene end was trimmed by 2 bases and the J gene end by 7 bases; junction bases not matched to a gene: 15. The germline gives CDR1 KGHSH, CDR2 LQKENI. The CDR3 loop reads CASSPMSRGTGSVEQYF. CDR3 bases: TGTGCCAGCTCACCAATGAGTCGAGGGACAGGGTCCGTGGAGCAGTACTTC.

This clone was seen a handful of times. The V call is TRBV11-2, the J call TRBJ2-7; 11 nucleotides agree with TRBD2. This CDR3 region has 17 residues. V gave up 5 bases and J gave up 5 bases; unmatched junction bases: 14. Germline V lookup: CDR1 SGHAT, CDR2 FQNNGV. DNA of the CDR3: TGTGCCAGCAGCCAATATAGCGGGAGGGCCATTATGCACGAGCAGTACTTC. Its translation: CASSQYSGRAIMHEQYF.

In its sample, this clone was seen a few times. The rearrangement uses TRBV6-5 and TRBJ1-1; D is unresolved. Germline V gene sequence: CDR1 MNHEY, CDR2 SVGAGI. V lost 2 bases to trimming and J lost 1 base, with 8 bases between them. This CDR3 has 14 residues. The CDR3 DNA sequence: TGTGCCAGCAGTTACACCTGGAGGAACACTGAAGCTTTCTTT. As protein: CASSYTWRNTEAFF.

This clone was observed a few times. The chain carries TRBV13 and TRBJ1-1; D gene ambiguous. This CDR3 comprises 13 residues. V was cut by 2 bases and J by 7 bases, with 11 bases left in between. The V gene's germline CDR1 is PRHDT and CDR2 FYEKMQ (reference sequence). As DNA, the CDR3 is TGTGCCAGCAGCTTATGGGAGCGCGGTGAAGCTTTCTTT. Translated, it gives CASSLWERGEAFF.

This chain connects TRBV28 to TRBJ2-7; 10 bases fit TRBD1. The germline CDR1 and CDR2 sequences are MDHEN and SYDVKM. After removal of 5 bases from V and 7 bases from J, the junction contained 14 bases not matched to a gene. CDR3 length: 16 residues. The CDR3 nucleotides are TGTGCCAGCAGTCCCGGGGGGACAGGGGTTGGGTGTGAGCAGTACGTC. Its protein product is CASSPGGTGVGCEQYV.

CDR3 bases: TGCGCCAGCAGCTTGGCTCTGGGAGCTGGATCCCAGTACTTC. Its protein product is CASSLALGAGSQYF. The chain is built from TRBV5-1 and TRBJ2-5; D is perhaps TRBD2 (5 bases). The CDR3 sequence is 14 residues long. The V and J ends lost 0 bases and 9 bases respectively, with 15 bases between them. CDR1 and CDR2 (germline): SGHRS, YFSETQ. Together with reference TRBV5-1 and TRBJ2-5, the CDR3 gives the full variable domain: KAGVTQTPRYLIKTRGQQVTLSCSPISGHRSVSWYQQTPGQGLQFLFEYFSETQRNKGNFPGRFSGRQFSNSRSEMNVSTLELGDSALYLCASSLALGAGSQYFGPGTRLLVL.

The chain uses TRBV19 and TRBJ1-1; 7 nucleotides line up with TRBD1. Germline V gene sequence: CDR1 LNHDA, CDR2 SQIVND (reference sequence). The CDR3 runs to 15 residues. J was trimmed by 7 bases and V by 4 bases; bases with no gene match: 12. CDR3 sequence: CASSRTGIGFGEAFF. CDR3 bases: TGTGCCAGTAGTAGGACAGGTATCGGGTTCGGTGAAGCTTTCTTT.

This chain connects TRBV6-1 to TRBJ1-1; 7 bases are a match to TRBD1. The CDR3 totals 13 residues. From germline, CDR1 is MNHNS and CDR2 SASEGT. With 7 bases clipped from V and 4 bases from J, the junction kept 6 bases outside the gene matches. The CDR3 region is CASTLPGGTEAFF. In nucleotides, the CDR3 is TGTGCCAGCACCCTCCCAGGGGGCACTGAAGCTTTCTTT.

This clone has just a few counts. The chain uses TRBV28 and TRBJ1-3, with TRBD1 matching over 7 bases. This CDR3 spans 11 amino acids. V shed 6 bases, J shed 11 bases, and the junction held 4 bases outside the gene matches. Germline values: CDR1 MDHEN, CDR2 SYDVKM. CDR3 DNA: TGTGCCAGCAGGTCCACAGGGGCCATATATTTT. The encoded protein is CASRSTGAIYF.

The sample holds many counts of this clone. This sequence joins TRBV4-2 and TRBJ1-2; no clear D. The CDR3 consists of 15 residues. Trimming cost V 0 bases and J 4 bases, with 12 bases left between them. The germline CDR1 and CDR2 sequences are LGHNA and YNFKEQ. The CDR3 DNA reads TGTGCCAGCAGCCAAGAATCGGCGGTAAGCTATGGCTACACCTTC. Translation: CASSQESAVSYGYTF.

The V and J genes are TRBV5-1 and TRBJ1-1, with no clear D. V lost 0 bases and J 1 base, leaving 7 bases between the germline ends. Germline values: CDR1 SGHRS, CDR2 YFSETQ. The CDR3 consists of 14 residues. The CDR3 DNA is TGCGCCAGCAGCTTGGATTCGAGGAACACTGAAGCTTTCTTT. It specifies CASSLDSRNTEAFF.

This clone was counted a single time. The chain joins TRBV6-5 to TRBJ1-2; 7 bases are shared with TRBD1. Per the germline V gene, CDR1 is MNHEY and CDR2 is SVGAGI. V shed 0 bases, J shed 5 bases, and the junction held 6 bases outside the gene matches. The CDR3 is 15 residues long. The CDR3 region has the DNA TGTGCCAGCAGTTACTCCAATCAGGGGGGATATGGCTACACCTTC. Its translation: CASSYSNQGGYGYTF.